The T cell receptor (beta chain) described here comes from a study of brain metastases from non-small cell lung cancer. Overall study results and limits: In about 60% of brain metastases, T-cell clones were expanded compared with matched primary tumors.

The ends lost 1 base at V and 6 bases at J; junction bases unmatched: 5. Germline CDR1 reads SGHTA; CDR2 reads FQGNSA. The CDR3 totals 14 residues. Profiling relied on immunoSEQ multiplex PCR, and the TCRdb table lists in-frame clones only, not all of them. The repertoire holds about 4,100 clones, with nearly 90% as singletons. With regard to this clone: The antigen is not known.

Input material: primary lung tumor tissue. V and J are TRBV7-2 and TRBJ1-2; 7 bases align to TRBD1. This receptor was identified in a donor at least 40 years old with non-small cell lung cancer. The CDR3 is CASSLETGVNGYTF. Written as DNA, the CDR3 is TGTGCCAGCAGCTTAGAAACAGGGGTAAATGGCTACACCTTC.